The text below deals with one T cell receptor (beta chain). This specimen comes from a study of blood T cell repertoires in COVID-19. Trimming removed 5 bases from V and 4 bases from J; junction bases left unmatched: 7. Germline V gives CDR1 SGHDT, CDR2 YYEEEE. CDR3 length: 14 residues. The table came from immunoSEQ multiplex PCR; TCRdb's copy has only in-frame clones and leaves some out. Of roughly 300,000 clones in the sample, around 86% were seen once. This sequence originates from a young man who had recovered from COVID-19. The chain joins TRBV5-6 to TRBJ1-2, with TRBD1 matching over 8 bases. The sequencing sample was made of PBMCs or T cells enriched from blood (not recorded which). The CDR3 bases are TGTGCCAGCAGGTCACGGGACAGGCTCTATGGCTACACCTTC. Its protein product is CASRSRDRLYGYTF.